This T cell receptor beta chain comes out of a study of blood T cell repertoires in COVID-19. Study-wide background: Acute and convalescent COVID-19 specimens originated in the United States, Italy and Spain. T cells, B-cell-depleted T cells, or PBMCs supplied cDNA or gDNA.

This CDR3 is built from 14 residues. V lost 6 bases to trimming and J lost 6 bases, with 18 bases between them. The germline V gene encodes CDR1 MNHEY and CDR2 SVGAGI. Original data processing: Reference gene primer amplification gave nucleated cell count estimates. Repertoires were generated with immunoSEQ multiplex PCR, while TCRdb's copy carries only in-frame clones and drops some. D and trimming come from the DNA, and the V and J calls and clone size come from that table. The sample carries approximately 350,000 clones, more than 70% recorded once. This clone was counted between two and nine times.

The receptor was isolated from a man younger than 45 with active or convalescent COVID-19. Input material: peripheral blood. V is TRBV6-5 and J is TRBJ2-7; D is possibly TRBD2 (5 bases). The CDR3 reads CASRSGIARGEQYF. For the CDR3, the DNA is TGTGCCAGCAGGTCGGGGATAGCCCGGGGCGAGCAGTACTTC.